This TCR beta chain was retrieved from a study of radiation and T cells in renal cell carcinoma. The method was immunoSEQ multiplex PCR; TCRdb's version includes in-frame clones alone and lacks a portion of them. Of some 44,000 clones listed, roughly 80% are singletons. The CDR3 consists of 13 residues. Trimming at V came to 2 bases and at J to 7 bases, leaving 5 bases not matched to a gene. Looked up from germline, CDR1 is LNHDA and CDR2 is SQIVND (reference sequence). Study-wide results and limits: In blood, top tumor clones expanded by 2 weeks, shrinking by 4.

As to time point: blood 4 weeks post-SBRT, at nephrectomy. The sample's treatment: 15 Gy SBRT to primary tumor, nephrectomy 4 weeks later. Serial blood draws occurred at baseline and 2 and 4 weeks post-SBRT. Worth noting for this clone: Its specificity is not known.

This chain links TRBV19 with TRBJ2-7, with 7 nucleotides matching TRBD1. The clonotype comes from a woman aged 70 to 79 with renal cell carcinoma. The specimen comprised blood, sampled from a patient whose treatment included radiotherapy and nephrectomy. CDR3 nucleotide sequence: TGTGCCAGTAGTATAATGACAGGGATGGAGCAGTACTTC. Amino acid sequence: CASSIMTGMEQYF.